This entry features one T cell receptor (beta chain) sequence. Antigen specificity is unknown. The CDR3 loop spans 12 amino acids. Germline CDR1 SGHDT, CDR2 YYEEEE. Trimming removed 4 bases from V and 7 bases from J; junction bases left unmatched: 2. The method was immunoSEQ multiplex PCR; TCRdb's version includes in-frame clones alone and lacks a portion of them. Altogether 220,000 or so clones are present, around four fifths being singletons, with the ten largest covering more than 13%. This sample was included in a study of cytomegalovirus exposure and HLA in healthy donors. General study findings and limits: Among TCR beta chains, those listed as cytomegalovirus-associated numbered about 160. There were some public TCRs occurring in many donors, but most TCR sequences were rare.

Source material: PBMCs. The genes are TRBV5-6 and TRBJ1-3, with 7 bases aligning to TRBD1. The source is a woman in her twenties or thirties in good health and CMV-seropositive. CDR3 protein: CASSAQGNTIYF. Here the CDR3 DNA reads TGTGCCAGCAGCGCACAGGGGAACACCATATATTTT.